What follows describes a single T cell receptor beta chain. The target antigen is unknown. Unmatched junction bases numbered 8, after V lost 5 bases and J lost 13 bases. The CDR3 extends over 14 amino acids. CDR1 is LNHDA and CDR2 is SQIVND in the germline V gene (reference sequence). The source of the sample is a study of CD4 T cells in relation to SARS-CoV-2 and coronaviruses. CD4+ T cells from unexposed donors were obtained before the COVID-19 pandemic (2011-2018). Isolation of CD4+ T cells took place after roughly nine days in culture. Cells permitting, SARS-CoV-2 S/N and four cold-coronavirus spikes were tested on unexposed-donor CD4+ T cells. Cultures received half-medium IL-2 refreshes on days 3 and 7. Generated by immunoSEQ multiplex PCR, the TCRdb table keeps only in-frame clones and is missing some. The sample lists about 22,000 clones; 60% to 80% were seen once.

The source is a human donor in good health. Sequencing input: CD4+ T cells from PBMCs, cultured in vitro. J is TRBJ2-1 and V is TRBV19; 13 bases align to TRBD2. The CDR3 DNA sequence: TGTGCCAGTAGTCTTATAGGGACTAGCGGGAATCAGTTCTTC. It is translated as CASSLIGTSGNQFF.